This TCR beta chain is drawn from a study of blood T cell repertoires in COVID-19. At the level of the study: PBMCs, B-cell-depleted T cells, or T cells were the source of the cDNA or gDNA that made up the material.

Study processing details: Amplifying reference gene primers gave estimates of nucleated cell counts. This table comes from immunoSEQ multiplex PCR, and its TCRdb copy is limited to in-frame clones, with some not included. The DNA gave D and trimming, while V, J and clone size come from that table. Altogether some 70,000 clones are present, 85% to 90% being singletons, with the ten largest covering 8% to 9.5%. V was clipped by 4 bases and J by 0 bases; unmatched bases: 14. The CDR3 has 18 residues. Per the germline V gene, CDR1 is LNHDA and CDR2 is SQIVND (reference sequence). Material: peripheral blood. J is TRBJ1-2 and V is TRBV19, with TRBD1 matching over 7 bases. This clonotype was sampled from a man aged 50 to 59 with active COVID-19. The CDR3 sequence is CASSTNTGTDPPNYGYTF. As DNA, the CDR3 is TGTGCCAGTAGTACGAACACCGGGACAGACCCTCCTAACTATGGCTACACCTTC.